The 26 T cell receptor beta chains reported below all come from one sample, sequenced in a study of graft-versus-host responses after intestinal transplantation. Profiled with immunoSEQ multiplex PCR; TCRdb holds only in-frame clones, not every one. Of 75,000 to 100,000 clones listed, 83% are singletons. These receptors have no identified antigens. This specimen was unstimulated CD8+ T cells sorted from spleen or lymph node cells, taken before intestinal transplant. The receptors were sampled from a human donor who received an intestinal transplant.

This clone was seen a single time. The gene calls are TRBV7-9 and TRBJ2-7; D gene unclear. The V gene's germline CDR1 is SEHNR and CDR2 FQNEAQ (reference sequence). The CDR3 spans 13 residues. Trimming took off 1 base at V and 2 bases at J, with 6 bases between the two ends. The CDR3 region is CASSLGRTYEQYF. The CDR3 DNA follows: TGTGCCAGCAGCTTAGGGCGAACCTACGAGCAGTACTTC.

This chain uses TRBV11-3 with TRBJ2-2; TRBD1 is a possible D gene (5 bases). In germline, CDR1 is SGHNT, CDR2 YENEEA. This CDR3 has 14 amino acids. V was clipped by 4 bases and J by 5 bases, with 11 bases between them. The CDR3 here is CASSSDTGTGELFF. The DNA of the CDR3 is TGTGCCAGCAGCTCGGATACAGGAACCGGGGAGCTGTTTTTT.

The V and J genes are TRBV6-6 and TRBJ1-2; 10 bases map to TRBD1. This CDR3 region has 15 residues. CDR1 is MNHNY, CDR2 SVGAGI, per germline (reference sequence). With 2 bases clipped from V and 2 bases from J, the junction kept 2 bases outside the gene matches. CDR3 nucleotide sequence: TGTGCCAGCAGTTACGGGGACAGGGGAAACTATGGCTACACCTTC. This encodes CASSYGDRGNYGYTF.

The V call is TRBV4-1, the J call TRBJ2-2; perhaps D is TRBD1 or TRBD2 (6 bases each). Germline CDR1 and CDR2: MGHRA and YSYEKL. Deletions cut 6 bases from V and 4 bases from J, with 12 bases between. The CDR3 sequence is 14 residues long. The CDR3, as DNA: TGCGCCAGCAGAGGGGGGATGGGCACCGGGGAGCTGTTTTTT. Its translation: CASRGGMGTGELFF.

The chain joins TRBV19 to TRBJ2-2, with TRBD1 matching 8 bases. Germline CDR1 reads LNHDA; CDR2 reads SQIVND (reference sequence). V was pared by 4 bases and J by 3 bases, with 4 bases of the junction left unmatched. The CDR3 is made up of 15 amino acids. The CDR3 here is CASSRRTGHTGELFF. CDR3 nucleotides: TGTGCCAGTAGTAGACGGACAGGGCACACCGGGGAGCTGTTTTTT.

This clone was counted between two and nine times. This chain links TRBV5-1 with TRBJ2-2; D might be TRBD1 (5 bases). Germline CDR1 and CDR2: SGHRS and YFSETQ. The CDR3 has 15 amino acids. V lost 1 base and J 7 bases, leaving 14 bases between the germline ends. The CDR3 sequence is CASSLRQTSVGELFF. The CDR3 bases are TGCGCCAGCAGCTTGAGACAGACCTCGGTCGGGGAGCTGTTTTTT.

The count of this clone is one. This chain uses TRBV6-6 with TRBJ2-5; D gene uncertain. Trimming left V 6 bases short and J 5 bases short, with 10 bases between. CDR3 length equals 12 residues. CDR1 is MNHNY, CDR2 SVGAGI, per germline (reference sequence). CDR3 in amino acids: CASRDLSETQYF. In DNA, the CDR3 is TGTGCCAGCAGAGACCTCTCGGAGACCCAGTACTTC.

The chain carries TRBV27 and TRBJ2-3; no reliable D call. Trimming cost V 5 bases and J 0 bases, with 9 bases left between them. This CDR3 contains 14 residues. Germline CDR1 MNHEY, CDR2 SMNVEV (reference sequence). This CDR3 is CASSPIRSTDTQYF. The DNA for the CDR3 is TGTGCCAGCAGTCCGATACGAAGCACAGATACGCAGTATTTT.

Worth noting for this clone: The same CDR3 also results from other DNA sequences found in this sample. The chain carries TRBV28 and TRBJ2-7; maybe TRBD2 (5 bases). The CDR3 has 14 amino acids. Per the germline V gene, CDR1 is MDHEN and CDR2 is SYDVKM. Trimming shortened V by 2 bases and J by 7 bases, and 15 bases separated the two germline ends. The CDR3 region is CASSLRRLGYEQYF. CDR3 bases: TGTGCCAGCAGTTTACGGAGGCTAGGGTATGAGCAGTACTTC. The variable domain in full, with the rest retrieved from reference TRBV28 and TRBJ2-7, is DVKVTQSSRYLVKRTGEKVFLECVQDMDHENMFWYRQDPGLGLRLIYFSYDVKMKEKGDIPEGYSVSREKKERFSLILESASTNQTSMYLCASSLRRLGYEQYFGPGTRLTVT.

The rearrangement joins TRBV6-5 to TRBJ2-2; D is unresolved. Germline V gives CDR1 MNHEY, CDR2 SVGAGI. V dropped 6 bases and J dropped 6 bases, with 8 bases sitting between them. The CDR3 extends over 12 amino acids. The CDR3 DNA follows: TGTGCCAGCAGCCTTATATCCGGGGAGCTGTTTTTT. Encoded protein: CASSLISGELFF.

The rearrangement joins TRBV28 to TRBJ2-1, with 8 bases identical to TRBD2. Losses at the gene ends were 4 bases for V and 3 bases for J; bases not matched to a gene: 14. Germline lookup yields CDR1 MDHEN and CDR2 SYDVKM. The CDR3 length is 18 residues. CDR3 coding DNA: TGTGCCAGCAGTTCTTTCCCGGCGTTAGCGGGATACTACAATGAGCAGTTCTTC. It encodes CASSSFPALAGYYNEQFF.

The chain couples TRBV5-1 to TRBJ2-2, with D maybe TRBD2 (5 bases). V gave up 0 bases and J gave up 5 bases, with 8 bases separating them. The germline V gene encodes CDR1 SGHRS and CDR2 YFSETQ. This CDR3 is 14 amino acids long. The CDR3 coding sequence is TGCGCCAGCAGCTTGGGTGAGGGAACCGGGGAGCTGTTTTTT. Its protein is CASSLGEGTGELFF. Full variable domain (rest looked up from reference TRBV5-1 and TRBJ2-2): KAGVTQTPRYLIKTRGQQVTLSCSPISGHRSVSWYQQTPGQGLQFLFEYFSETQRNKGNFPGRFSGRQFSNSRSEMNVSTLELGDSALYLCASSLGEGTGELFFGEGSRLTVL.

This clone appeared once. The CDR3 protein is CAWSRGVSYGYTF. In DNA form, the CDR3 reads TGTGCCTGGAGTCGGGGGGTTTCCTATGGCTACACCTTC. The J gene is TRBJ1-2, the V gene TRBV30; a possible D gene is TRBD1 (5 bases). V lost 2 bases, J lost 4 bases, and 11 bases lay in between. The CDR3 runs to 13 residues. Germline V gives CDR1 GTSNPN, CDR2 SVGIG (reference sequence).

This chain joins TRBV4-2 and TRBJ2-1, with D possibly being TRBD1 or TRBD2 (6 bases each). The V end was cut by 0 bases, the J end by 3 bases, with 12 bases between. From germline, CDR1 is LGHNA and CDR2 YNFKEQ. The CDR3 is 16 residues long. CDR3 bases: TGTGCCAGCAGCCAAGAATCGGGGGCCTTCTACAATGAGCAGTTCTTC. Protein product: CASSQESGAFYNEQFF.

The chain is built from TRBV27 and TRBJ2-2, with 10 nucleotides matching TRBD2. The CDR3 contains 16 residues. The germline V gene encodes CDR1 MNHEY and CDR2 SMNVEV (reference sequence). The trim removed 3 bases at V and 4 bases at J, leaving 5 bases unmatched. DNA of the CDR3: TGTGCCAGCAGTTTCGTTAGCGGGAGGCGCACCGGGGAGCTGTTTTTT. It yields the protein CASSFVSGRRTGELFF.

The CDR3 sequence is CASSLVGLAAYNEQFF. DNA for the CDR3: TGTGCCAGCAGCTTGGTGGGACTAGCGGCATACAATGAGCAGTTCTTC. This chain uses TRBV5-4 with TRBJ2-1; TRBD2 aligns across 11 bases. Germline-derived CDR1 and CDR2 are SGHNT and YYREEE (reference sequence). The CDR3 runs to 16 residues. V lost 0 bases, J lost 4 bases, and 3 bases stayed unmatched.

This clone occurred a few times. V is TRBV5-1 and J is TRBJ1-1; 11 nucleotides align to TRBD1. The CDR3 covers 14 residues. CDR1 SGHRS and CDR2 YFSETQ come from the germline V gene. The V gene end was trimmed by 0 bases and the J gene end by 8 bases; junction bases not matched to a gene: 3. Here the CDR3 DNA reads TGCGCCAGCAGCTTGGACGGGGACAGGGGGGAAGCTTTCTTT. The encoded protein is CASSLDGDRGEAFF.

This chain connects TRBV7-9 to TRBJ2-7, with 8 positions matching TRBD1. Germline V gene sequence: CDR1 SEHNR, CDR2 FQNEAQ (reference sequence). There are 15 residues in the CDR3. The V segment lost 4 bases and the J segment 0 bases; nucleotides outside the gene matches: 5. CDR3 sequence reads: CASSSTGQASYEQYF. CDR3 DNA sequence: TGTGCCAGCAGCTCCACGGGACAGGCCTCCTACGAGCAGTACTTC. Full variable domain (missing parts from reference TRBV7-9 and TRBJ2-7): DTGVSQNPRHKITKRGQNVTFRCDPISEHNRLYWYRQTLGQGPEFLTYFQNEAQLEKSRLLSDRFSAERPKGSFSTLEIQRTEQGDSAMYLCASSSTGQASYEQYFGPGTRLTVT.

The chain has TRBV6-8 and TRBJ1-5; TRBD1 matches at 7 bases. The J segment lost 2 bases and the V segment lost 6 bases, leaving 4 bases of the junction unmatched. The CDR3 is 14 residues long. Looked up from germline, CDR1 is MNHGY and CDR2 is SAAAGT. The chain's CDR3 is CASRNRGGNQPQHF. The CDR3 DNA sequence: TGTGCCAGCAGGAACAGGGGTGGCAATCAGCCCCAGCATTTT.

The gene calls are TRBV6-5 and TRBJ1-2, with D unclear. V lost 2 bases and J 4 bases, leaving 11 bases between the germline ends. Germline V gene sequence: CDR1 MNHEY, CDR2 SVGAGI. The CDR3 runs to 14 residues. The CDR3 loop reads CASSYAGFGYGYTF. For the CDR3, the DNA is TGTGCCAGCAGTTACGCGGGTTTCGGCTATGGCTACACCTTC.

In its sample, this clone was seen once. The rearrangement joins TRBV7-9 to TRBJ2-7, with 7 nucleotides matching TRBD2. With V trimmed by 5 bases and J by 3 bases, 7 bases remained unmatched. The V gene's germline CDR1 is SEHNR and CDR2 FQNEAQ (reference sequence). This CDR3 region has 14 residues. The CDR3 DNA is TGTGCCAGCAGCCGAGCGGGGCGATACTACGAGCAGTACTTC. The encoded protein is CASSRAGRYYEQYF.

V usage is TRBV21-1 and J usage is TRBJ2-4; the table's D call TRBD2 went unverified against the DNA. TRBV21-1 is given as a pseudogene. The CDR3 is made up of 14 amino acids. The CDR3 nucleotides are TGTGCCAGCAGCTCTCGGACTAGCCAAAACATTCAGTACTTC. It translates to CASSSRTSQNIQYF.

This chain links TRBV5-1 with TRBJ2-3, with TRBD2 identical over 9 bases. Germline loops: CDR1 SGHRS, CDR2 YFSETQ. Losses at the gene ends were 0 bases for V and 1 base for J; bases not matched to a gene: 9. The CDR3 sequence is 18 residues long. The DNA of the CDR3 is TGCGCCAGCAGCTTGGTAGCTAGCGGGAAAGTGCGCACAGATACGCAGTATTTT. Translating it yields CASSLVASGKVRTDTQYF.

The chain joins TRBV7-2 to TRBJ2-5; D unresolved. The germline V and J ends were trimmed by 5 bases and 4 bases, with 17 bases remaining between them. Germline assignment: CDR1 SGHTA and CDR2 FQGNSA. The CDR3 length is 15 residues. CDR3: CASSHWVRTSETQYF. Here the CDR3 DNA reads TGTGCCAGCAGCCACTGGGTCCGCACGTCAGAGACCCAGTACTTC.

The chain uses TRBV7-2 and TRBJ2-1; 13 positions agree with TRBD2. Germline assignment: CDR1 SGHTA and CDR2 FQGNSA. The CDR3 contains 15 residues. With V trimmed by 3 bases and J by 9 bases, 5 bases remained unmatched. The CDR3 bases are TGTGCCAGCAGCTTCACTAGCGGGGGGGCTCCTGAGCAGTTCTTC. It encodes CASSFTSGGAPEQFF.

The CDR3 spells CASSGGLAGEQYF. The CDR3 bases are TGCGCCAGCAGTGGGGGACTAGCGGGTGAGCAGTACTTC. The J gene is TRBJ2-7, the V gene TRBV10-1; 12 nucleotides line up with TRBD2. Germline lookup yields CDR1 WNHNN and CDR2 SYGVQD (reference sequence). V shed 4 bases and J 7 bases; nucleotides not matched to a gene: 2. The CDR3 is 13 residues long.